This T cell receptor (beta chain) was identified during a study of cytomegalovirus exposure and HLA in healthy donors (dated by TCRdb to between 2016 and 2019). Study-level background: According to an earlier analysis of 587 of the donors, about 179 million T cells yielded 100 million or so unique TCR beta sequences and around 280 Gb of sequence data. High-throughput TCR immunosequencing, statistical association of individual TCRs with disease status, and machine learning were combined to predict cytomegalovirus infection status. On average, over 200,000 unique TCR beta nucleotide sequences were sequenced per donor among 398 genotyped donors of the cohort, with roughly 18% of those sequences being non-productive. Around 300 gigabases of sequencing data and tens of millions of unique TCR sequences were included in an early release covering roughly 600 HLA-typed donors. In the later analysis, no new phenotypic data were used to find candidate immune exposures; instead, reliance was placed on TCR beta sequences and their occurrence across donors. In addition to the first cohort of hundreds of subjects, a separate validation cohort of about 120 different subjects was used. Donor age, sex, ethnicity and CMV serostatus were collected together with the repertoire data. HLA typing included class I and class II loci at four-digit resolution. The T cell repertoires of 700 or so subjects were profiled by immunosequencing and related to cytomegalovirus serostatus. In an earlier analysis of roughly 600 of the donors, high-throughput TCR beta sequencing was used to judge whether each TCR beta V gene segment behaved as functional or pseudogenic. Typing coverage differed by locus: A, B, C, DRB1 and DQB1 were typed in about 620-630 donors, DQA1 in about 500, DPA1 in 600 to 610, and DPB1 in 400 to 490. Of the roughly 430 genotyped donors, 81% fell in the genetic ancestry cluster associated with self-reported Caucasian donors. A later genetic analysis used genome-wide SNP genotypes for about three fifths of the 666 donors, treating that subset as a discovery cohort. All discovery cohort repertoires had been generated on a single sequencing platform. The study aimed to test whether cataloging public T cell receptors could reveal signatures of past pathogen exposure. About five DR-DQ haplotypes were treated as single units for association and clustering because of strong linkage in the cohort. A later analysis re-examined previously published TCR beta repertoires from about 700 donors and added high-resolution HLA genotyping to investigate patterns of TCR occurrence. What the work shows at the level of the full study, not this receptor alone: In a later analysis, the rate of TCR association differed among HLA loci, with DRB1 alleles having the most associated TCRs and HLA-C alleles having the fewest. Strong co-occurrence of HLA alleles, especially DR and DQ, made assigning TCR associations to individual alleles difficult. CMV serostatus was the only immune exposure information available for the cohort. A later analysis associated approximately 17,000 TCR beta sequences with specific HLA alleles at a false discovery rate of 0.05. In the study, around 160 TCR beta chains were listed as associated with cytomegalovirus. In this cohort, only TCR beta chains were sequenced, and detectable features were limited by the absence of alpha or paired-chain data. The classifier was reported to diagnose cytomegalovirus status with high specificity and sensitivity in both the original and validation cohorts. Linkage disequilibrium might explain the correlated functional status among segregating V segments, but an unknown experimental factor could not be excluded. HLA typing was unavailable for some donors at each locus, so association tests used only the typed subset. A later analysis found that most CMV-associated TCR beta chains appeared HLA-restricted, with HLA associations seemingly driven largely by CMV exposure. An association between a missense DCLRE1C variant and V-gene and J-gene trimming of TCR beta chains was found in a later genetic analysis and replicated in an independent cohort. A later analysis found that HLA-associated TCR beta chains were more clonally expanded and had lower generation probabilities than equally common non-associated chains. Because counts were too low, around 17 rarely observed V segments, including chromosome 9 orphons, were left out of the earlier analysis of roughly 600 of the donors. A further reported finding was that TCR beta sequences accurately predicted the HLA-A and HLA-B alleles for most subjects in the first cohort. In an earlier analysis of 587 of the donors, most TCR beta V segments appeared in productive rearrangements about 87% or about 30% of the time, broadly matching IMGT annotations. Several of the top co-occurrence clusters appeared to be linked to parvovirus B19, influenza, CMV and Epstein-Barr virus, according to a later analysis. Most TCR sequences were observed very rarely across donors, whereas some public TCRs were present in many individuals. Some IMGT-functional V segments, including TRBV6-2 and TRBV6-3, could not be told apart with the 87-base-pair reads, so those segments were excluded. A few of the identified cytomegalovirus-associated TCR beta chains were confirmed in vitro to be specific for cytomegalovirus antigens. Presence/absence analyses assumed roughly uniform sequencing depth across donors, an assumption that may not hold. A cluster of highly shared sequence variants was judged likely to represent a technical artifact of the sequencing pipeline. According to the authors, the approach could potentially be generalized to other disease states and immunological phenotypes. In a later genetic analysis, fewer N-insertions in productive TCRs were reported among donors in an Asian-associated ancestry cluster than the approximately 710-donor mean.

V gives up 0 bases and J gives up 7 bases, and the segment between their germline ends measures 12 bases. From cysteine to phenylalanine, the CDR3 is 14 amino acids long. The CDR3 DNA has 42 bases and is translated from base 1. In the germline V gene, CDR1 corresponds to SNHLY and CDR2 to FYNNEI. In the case of this clone: It has no known antigen specificity. Base qualities are missing; no much larger clone stands one base away.

In total, roughly 670 healthy bone marrow donors made up the cohort. At the time of sampling, every cohort member was nominally healthy, though immune exposures that went unrecorded were likely present. The donor was CMV seronegative and belonged to the group of 352 seronegative cohort members. A peripheral blood sample was collected from each donor, and TCR beta sequencing was performed on peripheral blood mononuclear cells. The Qiagen DNeasy Blood Extraction Kit was used to extract genomic DNA from the blood cell samples. Libraries came from the immunoSEQ multiplex PCR assay. A mixture of 60 forward primers for TCR Vbeta segments and 13 reverse primers for TCR Jbeta segments was used in the multiplex PCR. The CDR3 region of rearranged TCR beta genes was amplified from genomic DNA with a multiplex PCR assay. Amplified TCR beta libraries were sequenced as 87-base-pair reads on the Illumina HiSeq System. Under the source paper's analysis protocol: A later analysis tallied 80 million to 95 million unique TCR beta chains across the 610 or so repertoires, and some 10 million of those chains were shared by two or more donors. Raw reads were error-corrected and collapsed into unique sequences with a nearest-neighbor algorithm that merged closely related sequences to remove PCR and sequencing errors. CDR3 sequences were aligned to IMGT reference sequences to assign V, D and J gene segments. Each retained sequence needed at least a six-nucleotide match to both a V gene segment and a J gene segment. A rearrangement was called productive if the CDR3 had no stop codons and remained in frame with V and J, and every other rearrangement was called non-productive. Following IMGT convention, CDR3 was defined as the stretch from the second conserved V-encoded cysteine up to the conserved J-encoded phenylalanine. The earlier analysis of 587 of the donors excluded any sequence lacking an unambiguous match to a single V gene segment. An earlier analysis of a few hundred of the donors called V segments functional above 56.7% productive rearrangements and segregating when the between-donor standard deviation exceeded 5%. A statistical classification framework was built to diagnose cytomegalovirus status from the catalog of TCR beta chain sequences. V and J gene assignment, in a later analysis, came from comparing TCR nucleotide sequences with IMGT/GENE-DB human TR gene sequences. Using the TCRdist pipeline, a later analysis assigned CDR3 sequences along with most-parsimonious VDJ recombination scenarios. In a later analysis, every TCR beta chain was defined by the combination of its CDR3 amino acid sequence and its V-gene family, and reads without a unique V-gene family were dropped. As a way to deal with suspected cross-contamination and a sequencing artifact, a later analysis dropped 592 nucleotide sequences that were highly shared and had low generation probability. A later analysis calculated a clonal expansion index for each public chain from normalized within-repertoire ranks of inferred template counts. A later analysis computed generation probabilities with a VDJ recombination model fitted to out-of-frame rearrangements, and checked the results against IGoR. In a later analysis, TCR-TCR, TCR-HLA and TCR-CMV co-occurrence was scored with hypergeometric tests, and a repertoire-size bias correction was applied to TCR pairs. False discovery rates were estimated in a later analysis by permuting HLA or CMV assignments 20 times. In a later analysis, co-occurring TCRs were grouped using DBSCAN, and TCRdist sequence similarity was added for clustering within HLA-allele-positive subsets. For co-occurrence clustering, repertoires with fewer than 30,000 or more than 120,000 public chains were excluded, along with five or six repertoires with anomalous nucleotide sharing. TCRdb limited this immuneACCESS table to in-frame rearrangements with V and J called. A share of clones is missing; checked studies link under half to unresolved V genes, and the rest is unexplained. V, J and clone size are taken as reported in that table, and D and trimming were inferred from the DNA itself. The sample data list fewer than 200,000 clones, and approximately 81% of these were observed just once. The top ten clonotypes cover under 1.5% of the sample.

The sample consisted of PBMCs. This clonotype was sampled from a man younger than 30 in good health and CMV-seronegative. The V gene is TRBV2 and the J gene is TRBJ1-2; tentative D gene TRBD1, with 5 bases matching. The sequenced DNA is TGTGCCAGCAGTGAAGCAATAGTTAGGGGTGGCTACACCTTC. Its product reads: CASSEAIVRGGYTF.